This T cell receptor beta chain is from a study of OX40 agonist ivuxolimab in advanced cancers. Study overall: The diagnoses of dose-escalation patients were hepatocellular carcinoma, melanoma, renal cell or head and neck cancer. Earlier treatment with anti-PD-1, anti-PD-L1 or anti-CTLA-4 was permitted, and roughly 42% had received some.

It was autoimmune disease history or systemic immunosuppression that excluded patients. Trimming pared 4 bases from V and 4 bases from J, leaving 21 bases between. CDR1 LNHNV and CDR2 YYDKDF come from the germline V gene (reference sequence). CDR3 length: 17 residues. Clones were read by immunoSEQ multiplex PCR, and TCRdb kept only the in-frame ones, dropping some. The sample carries approximately 58,000 clones, about four fifths recorded once. The TCR comes from an adult with an advanced solid tumor such as melanoma, head and neck, liver or kidney cancer. Sequencing was performed on CD4+ or CD8+ T cells sorted from blood, taken in a trial of the OX40 agonist ivuxolimab. The rearrangement joins TRBV15 to TRBJ2-3, with D perhaps matching TRBD1 (5 bases). The CDR3 region is CATSTKASTGTADTQYF. The CDR3 bases are TGTGCCACCAGCACCAAAGCCTCTACAGGTACCGCAGATACGCAGTATTTT. The variable domain in full, completed from reference TRBV15 and TRBJ2-3, reads DAMVIQNPRYQVTQFGKPVTLSCSQTLNHNVMYWYQQKSSQAPKLLFHYYDKDFNNEADTPDNFQSRRPNTSFCFLDIRSPGLGDTAMYLCATSTKASTGTADTQYFGPGTRLTVL.